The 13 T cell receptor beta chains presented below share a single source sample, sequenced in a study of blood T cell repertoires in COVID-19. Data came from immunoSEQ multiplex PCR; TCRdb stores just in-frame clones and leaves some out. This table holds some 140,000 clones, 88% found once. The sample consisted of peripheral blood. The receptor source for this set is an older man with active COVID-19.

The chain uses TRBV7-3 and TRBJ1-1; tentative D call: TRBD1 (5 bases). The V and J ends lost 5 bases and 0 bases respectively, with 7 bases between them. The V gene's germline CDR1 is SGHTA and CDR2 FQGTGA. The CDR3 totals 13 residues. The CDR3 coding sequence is TGTGCCAGCAGCCAGGGCATGAACACTGAAGCTTTCTTT. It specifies CASSQGMNTEAFF.

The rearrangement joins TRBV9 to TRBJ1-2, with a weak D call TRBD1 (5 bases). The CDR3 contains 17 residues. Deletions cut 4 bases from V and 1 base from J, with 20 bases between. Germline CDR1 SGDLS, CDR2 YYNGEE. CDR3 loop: CASSSGGGEAFNYGYTF. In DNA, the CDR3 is TGTGCCAGCAGCTCCGGGGGAGGGGAGGCCTTTAACTATGGCTACACCTTC.

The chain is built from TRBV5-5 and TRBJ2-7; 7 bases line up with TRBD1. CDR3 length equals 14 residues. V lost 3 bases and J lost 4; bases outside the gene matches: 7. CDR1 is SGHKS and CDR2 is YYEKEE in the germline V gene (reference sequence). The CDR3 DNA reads TGTGCCAGCAGCTCCGGGACAGACGTTTACGAGCAGTACTTC. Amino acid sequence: CASSSGTDVYEQYF.

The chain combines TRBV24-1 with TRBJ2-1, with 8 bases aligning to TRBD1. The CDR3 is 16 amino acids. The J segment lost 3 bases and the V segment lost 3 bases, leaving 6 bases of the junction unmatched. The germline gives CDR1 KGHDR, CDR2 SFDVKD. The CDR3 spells CATSDPMGTGYNEQFF. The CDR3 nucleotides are TGTGCCACCAGTGATCCAATGGGGACAGGCTACAATGAGCAGTTCTTC.

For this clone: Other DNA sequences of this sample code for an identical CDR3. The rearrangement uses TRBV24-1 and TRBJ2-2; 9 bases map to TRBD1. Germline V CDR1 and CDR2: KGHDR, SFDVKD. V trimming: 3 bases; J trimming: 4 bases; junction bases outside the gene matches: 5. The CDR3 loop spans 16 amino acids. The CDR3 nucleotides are TGTGCCACCAGTGATCCGGGACAGGGTAGCACCGGGGAGCTGTTTTTT. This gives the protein CATSDPGQGSTGELFF.

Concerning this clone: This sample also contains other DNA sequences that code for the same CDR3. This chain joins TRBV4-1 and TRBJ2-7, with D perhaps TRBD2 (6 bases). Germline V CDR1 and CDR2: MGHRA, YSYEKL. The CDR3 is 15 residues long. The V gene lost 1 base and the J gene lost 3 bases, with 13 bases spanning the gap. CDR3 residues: CASSQVQDYNYEQYF. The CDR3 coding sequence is TGCGCCAGCAGCCAAGTCCAGGACTATAACTACGAGCAGTACTTC.

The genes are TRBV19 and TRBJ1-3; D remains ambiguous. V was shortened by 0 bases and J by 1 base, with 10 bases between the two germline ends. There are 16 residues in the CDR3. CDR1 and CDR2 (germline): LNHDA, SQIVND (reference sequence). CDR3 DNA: TGTGCCAGTAGTATAGATCGTCGGGAGTCTGGAAACACCATATATTTT. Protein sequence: CASSIDRRESGNTIYF.

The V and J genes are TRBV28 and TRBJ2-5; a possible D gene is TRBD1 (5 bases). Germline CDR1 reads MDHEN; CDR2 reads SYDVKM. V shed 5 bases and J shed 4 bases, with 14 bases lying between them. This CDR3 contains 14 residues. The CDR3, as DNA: TGTGCCAGCAGTCTACCTCAGGGTCCAGAGACCCAGTACTTC. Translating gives CASSLPQGPETQYF.

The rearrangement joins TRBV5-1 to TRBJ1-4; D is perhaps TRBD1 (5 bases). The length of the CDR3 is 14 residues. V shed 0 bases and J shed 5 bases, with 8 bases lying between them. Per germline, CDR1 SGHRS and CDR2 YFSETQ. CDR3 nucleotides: TGCGCCAGCAGCTTGGGGGACTGGAATGAAAAACTGTTTTTT. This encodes CASSLGDWNEKLFF.

The chain's CDR3 is CATSRWTGNTEAFF. For the CDR3, the DNA is TGTGCCACCAGCAGGTGGACAGGGAACACTGAAGCTTTCTTT. This chain links TRBV15 with TRBJ1-1, with 7 bases lining up with TRBD1. V shed 3 bases and J 1 base; nucleotides not matched to a gene: 2. Germline V lookup: CDR1 LNHNV, CDR2 YYDKDF (reference sequence). This CDR3 region has 14 residues.

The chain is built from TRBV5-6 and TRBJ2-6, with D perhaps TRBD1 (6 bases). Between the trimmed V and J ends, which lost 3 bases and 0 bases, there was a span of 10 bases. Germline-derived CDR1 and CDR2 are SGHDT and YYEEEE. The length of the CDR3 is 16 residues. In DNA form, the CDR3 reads TGTGCCAGCAGCTATACAGGGATCTCTGGGGCCAACGTCCTGACTTTC. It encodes CASSYTGISGANVLTF. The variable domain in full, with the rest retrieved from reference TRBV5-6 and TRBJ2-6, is DAGVTQSPTHLIKTRGQQVTLRCSPKSGHDTVSWYQQALGQGPQFIFQYYEEEERQRGNFPDRFSGHQFPNYSSELNVNALLLGDSALYLCASSYTGISGANVLTFGAGSRLTVL.

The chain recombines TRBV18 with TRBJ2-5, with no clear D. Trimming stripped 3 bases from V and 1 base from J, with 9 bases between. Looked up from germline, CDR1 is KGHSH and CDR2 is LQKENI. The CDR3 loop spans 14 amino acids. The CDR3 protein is CASSPSRSQETQYF. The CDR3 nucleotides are TGTGCCAGCTCACCTTCCAGATCCCAAGAGACCCAGTACTTC.

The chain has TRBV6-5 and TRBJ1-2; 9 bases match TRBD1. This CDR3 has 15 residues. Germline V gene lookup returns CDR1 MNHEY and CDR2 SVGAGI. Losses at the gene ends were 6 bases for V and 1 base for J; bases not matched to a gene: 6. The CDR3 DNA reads TGTGCCAGCAGACCCCCGGGACAGGGTAACTATGGCTACACCTTC. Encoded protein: CASRPPGQGNYGYTF.